Reported below is one TCR beta chain. In TCRdb, the 5' RACE reads were re-called with MiXCR into one record per CDR3 protein. The sample consists of approximately 490,000 distinct CDR3 sequences, 20% of them appearing once. These data are taken from a study of T-cell memory formation after mild COVID-19. The CDR3 spans 16 residues. Germline-derived CDR1 and CDR2 are SGHDT and YYEEEE. Trimming shortened V by 0 bases and J by 0 bases, and 12 bases separated the two germline ends. This chain links TRBV5-6 with TRBJ1-1, with D hard to call. This receptor was identified in an adult woman who had mild COVID-19 (a few samples of this study predate the infection). Cell type and time point are not known. The sequenced sample was PBMCs or a T cell subset sorted from them (not recorded which). Written as DNA, the CDR3 is TGTGCCAGCAGCTTGGGGAGACACCGATTGAACACTGAAGCTTTCTTT. Its translation: CASSLGRHRLNTEAFF. The full variable domain, rest sourced from reference TRBV5-6 and TRBJ1-1, is DAGVTQSPTHLIKTRGQQVTLRCSPKSGHDTVSWYQQALGQGPQFIFQYYEEEERQRGNFPDRFSGHQFPNYSSELNVNALLLGDSALYLCASSLGRHRLNTEAFFGQGTRLTVV.